This T cell receptor beta chain was identified during a study of T cells in tuberculosis. Time point: new active TB diagnosis, blood taken before or within 7 days of starting treatment. Each patient had positive sputum smear microscopy and/or positive culture. Each donor contributed 95,000 or so T cells on average, unsorted. The method was immunoSEQ multiplex PCR; TCRdb's version includes in-frame clones alone and lacks a portion of them. The data show 30,000 to 35,000 clones, with approximately 90% seen just once and approximately 2.3% held by the top ten. The starting material was PBMCs, obtained at tuberculosis diagnosis. The receptor's source is an adult with tuberculosis.

The chain's CDR3 is CASSAGGAEKLFF. The CDR3 nucleotides are TGCGCCAGCAGCGCGGGGGGCGCGGAAAAACTGTTTTTT. The chain is built from TRBV4-3 and TRBJ1-4, with a weak D call TRBD1 (6 bases). V dropped 5 bases and J dropped 8 bases, with 12 bases sitting between them. The germline gives CDR1 LGHNA, CDR2 YSLEER. CDR3 size: 13 residues.